These 2 T cell receptor beta chains share one sample of origin, sequenced in a study of OX40 agonist ivuxolimab in advanced cancers. Sequencing used immunoSEQ multiplex PCR; TCRdb keeps in-frame clones, though not all of them. The data show 65,000 to 95,000 clones, with 85% to 90% seen just once and around 0.45% held by the top ten. This material consisted of CD4+ or CD8+ T cells sorted from blood, taken in a trial of the OX40 agonist ivuxolimab. The receptors were gathered from an adult with an advanced solid tumor such as melanoma, head and neck, liver or kidney cancer.

V is TRBV2 and J is TRBJ1-2, with D unclear. The CDR3 consists of 13 residues. Germline lookup yields CDR1 SNHLY and CDR2 FYNNEI. Between the trimmed V and J ends, which lost 8 bases and 1 base, there was a span of 11 bases. CDR3: CASGESVNYGYTF. In DNA form, the CDR3 reads TGTGCCAGCGGGGAATCGGTTAACTATGGCTACACCTTC.

The rearrangement joins TRBV2 to TRBJ2-1, with D possibly being TRBD1 or TRBD2 (5 bases each). In germline, CDR1 is SNHLY, CDR2 FYNNEI. There are 14 residues in the CDR3. V was pared by 2 bases and J by 7 bases, with 12 bases between. The CDR3 DNA reads TGTGCCAGCAGTGAAATCCGAGGGACGAATGAGCAGTTCTTC. Protein product: CASSEIRGTNEQFF. Variable domain in full (rest from reference TRBV2 and TRBJ2-1): EPEVTQTPSHQVTQMGQEVILRCVPISNHLYFYWYRQILGQKVEFLVSFYNNEISEKSEIFDDQFSVERPDGSNFTLKIRSTKLEDSAMYFCASSEIRGTNEQFFGPGTRLTVL.